This T cell receptor (beta chain) was identified in a study of T-cell memory formation after mild COVID-19 (dated by TCRdb to the early 2020s). About the investigation overall: TCR sequence clusters from the two donors were largely donor specific. Two young, previously healthy adult volunteers made up the cohort, one male and one female. In a couple of donors, T-cell clones that expanded and contracted after mild COVID-19 were tracked by sequencing TCRalpha and TCRbeta repertoires over time.

CDR1 is given as LNHDA and CDR2 as SQIVND, both from the germline V gene (reference sequence). Trimming takes 5 bases off V and 3 bases off J; junction bases not matched to a gene: 10. Its CDR3 holds 17 amino acids, cysteine through phenylalanine. The entry retains the CDR3 DNA only, 51 bases that are in frame from base 1. On the study overall, not on this receptor specifically: Contracting CD4+ clones turned up mainly in the CM and EM memory subsets, whereas EMRA was where CD8+ clones were enriched. Only two mild cases were covered in the study, and larger cohorts including severe cases with pre-infection samples were considered necessary. Some responding clones were found in pre-infection memory, which suggests that pre-existing cross-reactive memory T cells took part in the SARS-CoV-2 response. From day 15 to 85, contracting clones showed balanced CD4/CD8 phenotypes, whereas a second wave of clones that expanded from day 15 to 37 leaned towards CD4+. SARS-CoV-2 specificity of the second-wave clones peaking on day 37 was not confirmed.

In regard to this clonotype: Its specific antigen is unknown. One base away there is no much larger clone; base qualities are not given.

PBMCs were isolated by Ficoll-Paque density gradient centrifugation. Sequencing was carried out with an Illumina NovaSeq 6000. TCRalpha and TCRbeta cDNA libraries were constructed by 5'RACE with constant-segment primers, with sample barcodes and unique molecular identifiers being introduced. RNA was extracted from every sample with Trizol reagent. Library amplification was performed in two PCR steps, and a second sample barcode and Illumina TruSeq adapters were introduced in the second step. The libraries were sequenced on an Illumina NovaSeq using 2 x 150 bp paired-end reads. The original pipeline was this. Reads were demultiplexed and collapsed into UMI-guided consensus sequences with migec v1.2.7. Using mixcr v2.1.11, UMI consensuses were aligned to TRA and TRB V and J templates and then assembled into clonotypes. Expanded or contracted clonotypes were those called significant by both edgeR and NoisET, with noise models trained on biological replicates. For edgeR calls, the thresholds were a false discovery rate-adjusted p below 0.01 and a log2 fold-change of 1. PCA with hierarchical clustering of max-normalized trajectories of the 1000 most abundant clonotypes was used as exploratory dynamics analysis. The CD4 or CD8 phenotype of responding clones was assigned using the separately sequenced CD4+ and CD8+ repertoires. In TCRdb, the public reads were trimmed at Q25 with fastp and aligned with MiXCR, with productive beta chains retained. Each entry merges the rows of one CDR3 protein and shows their most common DNA and genes. TCRdb, not the original authors, processed these V and J calls. This sample has roughly 450,000 distinct CDR3 sequences in its table, and roughly 18% of those were observed once. The top ten hold approximately 13% of the sample.

The material sequenced was PBMCs or a T cell subset sorted from them (not recorded which). This chain is built from TRBV19 and TRBJ2-1; 10 central nucleotides agree with TRBD2. This receptor was identified in an adult woman who had mild COVID-19 (a few samples of this study predate the infection). The sample titles of this study are shuffled in the database, so cell type and time point are left out; the donor was told from shared clones. The CDR3 region has the sequence CASSEQGTSGVYNEQFF. The DNA is as follows: TGTGCCAGTAGTGAACAGGGCACTAGCGGGGTCTACAATGAGCAGTTCTTC.